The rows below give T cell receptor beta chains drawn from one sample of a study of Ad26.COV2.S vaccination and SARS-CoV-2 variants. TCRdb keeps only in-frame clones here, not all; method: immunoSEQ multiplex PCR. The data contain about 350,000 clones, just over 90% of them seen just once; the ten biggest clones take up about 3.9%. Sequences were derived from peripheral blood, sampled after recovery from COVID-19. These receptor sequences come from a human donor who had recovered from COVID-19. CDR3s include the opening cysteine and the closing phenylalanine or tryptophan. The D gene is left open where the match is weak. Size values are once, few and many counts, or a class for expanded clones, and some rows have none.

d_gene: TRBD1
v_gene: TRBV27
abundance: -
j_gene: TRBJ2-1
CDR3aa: CASSFMGQVNNEQFF
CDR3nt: TGTGCCAGCAGTTTCATGGGACAGGTCAACAATGAGCAGTTCTTC

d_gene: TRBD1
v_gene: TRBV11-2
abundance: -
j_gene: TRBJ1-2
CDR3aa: CASSRAGGAYGYTF
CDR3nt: TGTGCCAGCAGCCGCGCAGGGGGCGCCTATGGCTACACCTTC

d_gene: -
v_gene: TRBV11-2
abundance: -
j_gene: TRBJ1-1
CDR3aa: CASSLGILEAFF
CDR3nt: TGTGCCAGCAGCTTAGGTATCCTCGAAGCTTTCTTT

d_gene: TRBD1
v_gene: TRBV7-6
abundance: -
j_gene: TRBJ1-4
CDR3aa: CASSFSGQGKEKLFF
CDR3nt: TGTGCCAGCAGCTTTTCCGGACAGGGGAAGGAAAAACTGTTTTTT

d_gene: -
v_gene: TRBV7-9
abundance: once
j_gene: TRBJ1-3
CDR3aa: CASSLKGDGNTIYF
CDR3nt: TGTGCCAGCAGCTTAAAAGGGGATGGAAACACCATATATTTT

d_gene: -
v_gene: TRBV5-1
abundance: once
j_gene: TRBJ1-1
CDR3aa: CASSLVRGPEAFF
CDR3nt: TGCGCCAGCAGCTTGGTGAGGGGTCCCGAAGCTTTCTTT

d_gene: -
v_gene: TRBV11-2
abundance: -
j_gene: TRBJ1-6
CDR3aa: CASSFSGGNSPLHF
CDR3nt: TGTGCCAGCAGCTTCTCCGGGGGTAATTCACCCCTCCACTTT

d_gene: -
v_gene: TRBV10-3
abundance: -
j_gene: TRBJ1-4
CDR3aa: CAISEATQRLFF
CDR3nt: TGTGCCATCAGTGAGGCGACCCAGCGGCTGTTTTTT

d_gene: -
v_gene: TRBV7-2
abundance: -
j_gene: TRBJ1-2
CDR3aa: CASSERWGNYGYTF
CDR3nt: TGTGCCAGCAGCGAAAGGTGGGGCAACTATGGCTACACCTTC

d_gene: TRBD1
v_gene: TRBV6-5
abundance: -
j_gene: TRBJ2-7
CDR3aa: CASSRTGGGGEQYF
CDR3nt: TGTGCCAGCAGCCGGACAGGGGGTGGTGGGGAGCAGTACTTC

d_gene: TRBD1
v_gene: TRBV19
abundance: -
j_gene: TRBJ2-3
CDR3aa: CASREGMGTGEHYTQYF
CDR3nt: TGTGCCAGTAGAGAGGGGATGGGGACAGGGGAACATTATACGCAGTATTTT

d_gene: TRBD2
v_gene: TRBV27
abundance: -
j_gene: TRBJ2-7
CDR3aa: CASKAGGNMGEQYF
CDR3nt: TGTGCCAGCAAGGCGGGGGGGAATATGGGGGAGCAGTACTTC

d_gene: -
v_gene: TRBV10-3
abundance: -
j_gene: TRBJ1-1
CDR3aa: CAISVDPGNTEAFF
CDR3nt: TGTGCCATCAGTGTCGACCCCGGGAACACTGAAGCTTTCTTT

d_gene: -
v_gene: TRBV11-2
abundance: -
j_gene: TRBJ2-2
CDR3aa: CASSLVGLAGVTGELFF
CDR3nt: TGTGCCAGCAGCTTAGTGGGGTTGGCAGGGGTCACCGGGGAGCTGTTTTTT

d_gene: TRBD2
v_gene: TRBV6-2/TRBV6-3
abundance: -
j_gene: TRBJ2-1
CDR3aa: CASSPGGAVGNEQFF
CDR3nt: TGTGCCAGCAGTCCCGGGGGGGCGGTGGGCAATGAGCAGTTCTTC